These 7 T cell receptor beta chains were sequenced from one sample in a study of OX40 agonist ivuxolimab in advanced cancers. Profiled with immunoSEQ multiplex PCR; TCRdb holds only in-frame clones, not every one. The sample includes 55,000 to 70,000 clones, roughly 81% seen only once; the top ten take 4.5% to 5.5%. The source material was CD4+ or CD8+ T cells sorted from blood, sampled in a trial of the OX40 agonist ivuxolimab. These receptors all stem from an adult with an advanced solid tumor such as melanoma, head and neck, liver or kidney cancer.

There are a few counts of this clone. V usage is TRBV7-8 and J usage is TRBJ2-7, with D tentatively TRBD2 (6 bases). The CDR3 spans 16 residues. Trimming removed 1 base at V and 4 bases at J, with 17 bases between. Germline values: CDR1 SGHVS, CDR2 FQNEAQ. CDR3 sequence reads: CASSLVVTAGRYEQYF. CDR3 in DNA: TGTGCCAGCAGCTTAGTGGTCACCGCGGGAAGGTACGAGCAGTACTTC.

CDR3 sequence reads: CASSKTGGYEQYF. The CDR3 DNA reads TGTGCCAGCAGCAAGACAGGGGGGTACGAGCAGTACTTC. V is TRBV7-6 and J is TRBJ2-7; 9 bases are shared with TRBD1. V lost 5 bases and J lost 4; bases outside the gene matches: 3. In germline, CDR1 is SGHVS, CDR2 FNYEAQ. The CDR3 extends over 13 amino acids.

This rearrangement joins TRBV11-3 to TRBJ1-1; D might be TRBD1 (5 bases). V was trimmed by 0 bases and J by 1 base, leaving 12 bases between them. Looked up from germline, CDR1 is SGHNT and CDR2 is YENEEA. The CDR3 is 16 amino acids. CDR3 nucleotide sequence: TGTGCCAGCAGCTTAGAATCTTGGGGCCAGAACACTGAAGCTTTCTTT. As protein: CASSLESWGQNTEAFF.

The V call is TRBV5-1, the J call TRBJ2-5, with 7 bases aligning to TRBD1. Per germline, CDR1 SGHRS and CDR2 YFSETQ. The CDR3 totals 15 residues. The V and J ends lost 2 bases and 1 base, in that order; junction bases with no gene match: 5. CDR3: CASSLQDRVQETQYF. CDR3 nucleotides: TGCGCCAGCAGCTTACAAGACAGGGTCCAAGAGACCCAGTACTTC.

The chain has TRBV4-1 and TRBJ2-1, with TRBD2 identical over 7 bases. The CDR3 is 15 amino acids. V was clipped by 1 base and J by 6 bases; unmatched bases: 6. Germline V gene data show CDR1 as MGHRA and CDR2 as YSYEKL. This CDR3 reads CASSQASGLSNEQFF. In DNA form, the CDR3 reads TGCGCCAGCAGCCAAGCTAGCGGCCTATCCAATGAGCAGTTCTTC.

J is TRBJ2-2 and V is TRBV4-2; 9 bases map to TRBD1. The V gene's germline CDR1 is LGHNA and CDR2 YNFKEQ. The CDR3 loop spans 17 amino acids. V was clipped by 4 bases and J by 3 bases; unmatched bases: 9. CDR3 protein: CASSRETGGAYTGELFF. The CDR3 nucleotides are TGTGCCAGCAGCCGGGAAACAGGGGGCGCTTACACCGGGGAGCTGTTTTTT.

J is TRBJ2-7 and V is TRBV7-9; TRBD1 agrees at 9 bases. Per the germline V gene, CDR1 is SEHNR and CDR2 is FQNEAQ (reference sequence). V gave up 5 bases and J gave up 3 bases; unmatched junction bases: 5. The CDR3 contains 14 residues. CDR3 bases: TGTGCCAGCAGCGGGGACAGGGCTGTCTACGAGCAGTACTTC. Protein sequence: CASSGDRAVYEQYF.